The subject of this entry is one TCR beta chain. This sample was included in a study of blood T cell repertoires in COVID-19. Study overall: Acute and convalescent COVID-19 specimens originated in the United States, Italy and Spain.

Followed longitudinally, the Seattle patients had been enrolled during active infection. TCRdb's copy holds only in-frame clones and misses some; the assay was immunoSEQ multiplex PCR. The data contain about 55,000 clones, approximately 86% of them singletons. CDR3 length equals 15 residues. Germline-derived CDR1 and CDR2 are SGHTA and FQGNSA. V was clipped by 2 bases and J by 2 bases; unmatched bases: 2. V gene TRBV7-2 combines with J gene TRBJ2-5, with 10 bases that match TRBD1. The clonotype originates from a man aged 40-49 years with COVID-19, enrolled during active disease. Sequencing used peripheral blood. The CDR3 coding sequence is TGTGCCAGCAGCTTATGGACAGGGGGACAAGAGACCCAGTACTTC. Protein product: CASSLWTGGQETQYF.